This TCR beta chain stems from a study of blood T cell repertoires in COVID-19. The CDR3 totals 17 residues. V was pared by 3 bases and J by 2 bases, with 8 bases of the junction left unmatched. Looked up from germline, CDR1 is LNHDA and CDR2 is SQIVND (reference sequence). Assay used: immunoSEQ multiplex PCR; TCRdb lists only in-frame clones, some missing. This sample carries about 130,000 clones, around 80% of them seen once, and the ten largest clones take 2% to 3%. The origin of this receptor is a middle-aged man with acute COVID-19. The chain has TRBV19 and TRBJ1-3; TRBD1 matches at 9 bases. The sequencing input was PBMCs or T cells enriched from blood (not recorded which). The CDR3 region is CASSMTPGQGTGNTIYF. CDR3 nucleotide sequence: TGTGCCAGTAGTATGACACCGGGACAGGGAACTGGAAACACCATATATTTT.